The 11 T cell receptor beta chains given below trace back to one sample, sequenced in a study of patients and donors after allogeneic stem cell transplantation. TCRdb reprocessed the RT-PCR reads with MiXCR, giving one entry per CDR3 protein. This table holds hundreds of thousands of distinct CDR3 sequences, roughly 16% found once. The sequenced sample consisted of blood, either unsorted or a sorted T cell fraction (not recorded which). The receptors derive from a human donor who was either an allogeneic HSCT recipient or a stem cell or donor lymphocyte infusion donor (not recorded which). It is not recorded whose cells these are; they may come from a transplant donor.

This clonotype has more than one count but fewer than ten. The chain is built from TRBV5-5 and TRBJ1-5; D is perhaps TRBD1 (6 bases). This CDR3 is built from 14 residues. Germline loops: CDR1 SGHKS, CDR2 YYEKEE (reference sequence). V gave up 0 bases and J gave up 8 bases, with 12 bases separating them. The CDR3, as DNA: TGTGCCAGCAGCTTGGAGGGGGGAAACGAGCCCCAGCATTTT. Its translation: CASSLEGGNEPQHF.

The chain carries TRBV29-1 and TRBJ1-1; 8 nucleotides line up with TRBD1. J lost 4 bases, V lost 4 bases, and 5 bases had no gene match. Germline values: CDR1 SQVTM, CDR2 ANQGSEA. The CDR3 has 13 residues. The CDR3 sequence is CSVGQGRGTEAFF. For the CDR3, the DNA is TGCAGCGTTGGACAGGGGAGGGGCACTGAAGCTTTCTTT.

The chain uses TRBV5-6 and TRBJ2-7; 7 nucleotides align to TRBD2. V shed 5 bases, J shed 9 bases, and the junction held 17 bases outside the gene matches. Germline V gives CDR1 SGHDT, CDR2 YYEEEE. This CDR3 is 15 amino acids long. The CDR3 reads CASRANSGGSGGQYF. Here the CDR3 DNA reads TGTGCCAGCAGGGCGAATAGCGGCGGGAGTGGTGGGCAGTACTTC.

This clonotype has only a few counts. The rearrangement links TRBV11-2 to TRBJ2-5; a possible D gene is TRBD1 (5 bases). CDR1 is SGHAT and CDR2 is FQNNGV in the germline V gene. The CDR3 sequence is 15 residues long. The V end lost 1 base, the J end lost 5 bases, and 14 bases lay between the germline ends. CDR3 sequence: CASSLVRALWETQYF. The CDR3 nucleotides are TGTGCCAGCAGCTTAGTCAGGGCCTTGTGGGAGACCCAGTACTTC.

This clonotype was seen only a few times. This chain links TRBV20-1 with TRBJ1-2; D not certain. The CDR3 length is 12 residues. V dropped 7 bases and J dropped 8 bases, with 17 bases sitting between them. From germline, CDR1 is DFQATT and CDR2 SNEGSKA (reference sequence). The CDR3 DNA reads TGCAGTGTTGAAGGGTGGGATTGGGGCTACACCTTC. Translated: CSVEGWDWGYTF.

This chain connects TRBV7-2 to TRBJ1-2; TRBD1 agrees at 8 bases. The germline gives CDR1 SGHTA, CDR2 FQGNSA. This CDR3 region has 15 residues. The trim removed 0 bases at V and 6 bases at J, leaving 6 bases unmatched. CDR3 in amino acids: CASSLAGQGGDGYTF. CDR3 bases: TGTGCCAGCAGCTTAGCCGGACAGGGCGGGGATGGCTACACCTTC.

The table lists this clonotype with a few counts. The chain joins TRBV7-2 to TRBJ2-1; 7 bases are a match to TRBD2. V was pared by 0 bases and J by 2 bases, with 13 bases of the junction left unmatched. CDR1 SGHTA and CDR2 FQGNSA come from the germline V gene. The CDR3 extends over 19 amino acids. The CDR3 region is CASSLAIRLASSPYNEQFF. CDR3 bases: TGTGCCAGCAGCTTAGCGATCCGACTAGCCTCTAGCCCCTACAATGAGCAGTTCTTC.

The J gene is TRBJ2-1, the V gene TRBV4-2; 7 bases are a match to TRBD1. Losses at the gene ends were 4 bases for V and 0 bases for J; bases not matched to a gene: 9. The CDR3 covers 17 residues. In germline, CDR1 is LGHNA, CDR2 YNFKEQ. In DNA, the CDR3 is TGTGCCAGCAGCCCCTACACGGACAGGAGCTCCTACAATGAGCAGTTCTTC. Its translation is CASSPYTDRSSYNEQFF.

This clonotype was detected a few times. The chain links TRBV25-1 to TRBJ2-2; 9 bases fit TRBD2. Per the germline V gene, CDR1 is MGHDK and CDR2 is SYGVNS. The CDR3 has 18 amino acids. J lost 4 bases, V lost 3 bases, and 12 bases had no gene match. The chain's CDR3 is CASSEGLAGAPGTGELFF. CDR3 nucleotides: TGTGCCAGCAGTGAGGGGTTAGCGGGGGCCCCGGGCACCGGGGAGCTGTTTTTT.

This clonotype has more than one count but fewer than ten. The CDR3 sequence is CASSQDSRGLPYEQYF. The CDR3 region has the DNA TGCGCCAGCAGCCAAGATAGTAGGGGGTTACCCTACGAGCAGTACTTC. V is TRBV4-3 and J is TRBJ2-7; D possibly corresponds to TRBD1 (6 bases). This CDR3 is 16 amino acids long. Trimming took 0 bases from V and 2 from J, leaving 14 bases between them. CDR1 is LGHNA and CDR2 is YSLEER in the germline V gene.

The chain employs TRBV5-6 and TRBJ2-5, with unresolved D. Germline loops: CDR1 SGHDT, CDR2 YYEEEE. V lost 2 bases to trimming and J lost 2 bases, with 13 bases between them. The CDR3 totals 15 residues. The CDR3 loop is CASSFRQMGQETQYF. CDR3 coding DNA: TGTGCCAGCAGCTTCCGCCAGATGGGGCAAGAGACCCAGTACTTC. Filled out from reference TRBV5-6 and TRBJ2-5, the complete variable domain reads DAGVTQSPTHLIKTRGQQVTLRCSPKSGHDTVSWYQQALGQGPQFIFQYYEEEERQRGNFPDRFSGHQFPNYSSELNVNALLLGDSALYLCASSFRQMGQETQYFGPGTRLLVL.